These 25 T cell receptor beta chains were all obtained from the same sample, sequenced in a study of response to subunit inactivated influenza vaccine. TCRdb used MiXCR to reprocess the RT-PCR reads, holding one entry per CDR3 protein. The table shows roughly 460,000 distinct CDR3 sequences, with about 10% occurring only once. This material consisted of PBMCs from blood, taken more than 35 days after vaccination. The receptors were gathered from a man aged 45-65 years who received an inactivated influenza vaccine.

In this sample, this clonotype turned up a few times. This chain connects TRBV20-1 to TRBJ2-3, with 9 nucleotides matching TRBD1. CDR1 DFQATT and CDR2 SNEGSKA come from the germline V gene (reference sequence). V shed 4 bases, J shed 0 bases, and the junction held 5 bases outside the gene matches. This CDR3 spans 15 amino acids. CDR3 residues: CSAIPGQGSTDTQYF. CDR3 coding DNA: TGCAGTGCTATTCCGGGACAGGGAAGCACAGATACGCAGTATTTT.

The chain links TRBV5-4 to TRBJ2-1; tentatively, D is TRBD1 or TRBD2 (5 bases each). Germline V gene lookup returns CDR1 SGHNT and CDR2 YYREEE (reference sequence). The ends were cut back, 7 bases at V and 4 bases at J, with 12 bases in the middle. The CDR3 is 13 residues long. CDR3 DNA sequence: TGTGCCAGCCCTAGGGGAGTTTACAATGAGCAGTTCTTC. Its translation is CASPRGVYNEQFF.

This clonotype showed up many times. The chain has TRBV12-3 or TRBV12-4 and TRBJ1-3; D not certain. The CDR3 extends over 16 amino acids. V lost 7 bases to trimming and J lost 0 bases, with 16 bases between them. The CDR3 region has the DNA TGTGCCAGCAACCCCAGAGCTGGGAGCTCTGGAAACACCATATATTTT. It is translated as CASNPRAGSSGNTIYF.

V usage is TRBV5-5 and J usage is TRBJ2-2; 11 nucleotides match TRBD1. V gave up 5 bases and J gave up 6 bases; unmatched junction bases: 9. This CDR3 spans 16 amino acids. Germline values: CDR1 SGHKS, CDR2 YYEKEE (reference sequence). As DNA, the CDR3 is TGTGCCAGCAGTAAGGACAGGGGGCGGATCGCCGGGGAGCTGTTTTTT. Its translation is CASSKDRGRIAGELFF.

In this sample, this clonotype turned up many times. The CDR3 bases are TGTGCCAGCAGTTTAGATTGGGGGGGCACTGAAGCTTTCTTT. It encodes CASSLDWGGTEAFF. This chain links TRBV12-3 or TRBV12-4 with TRBJ1-1; D is possibly TRBD1 (5 bases). This CDR3 is 14 amino acids long. V was shortened by 1 base and J by 4 bases, with 10 bases between the two germline ends.

The chain uses TRBV7-2 and TRBJ2-6; 8 bases are shared with TRBD1. The germline CDR1 and CDR2 sequences are SGHTA and FQGNSA. J gave up 2 bases and V 2 bases, and 2 bases lay outside the gene matches. CDR3 size: 16 residues. The CDR3 coding sequence is TGTGCCAGCAGCTTAAACAGGGGGGCTGGGGCCAACGTCCTGACTTTC. This translates into CASSLNRGAGANVLTF.

The sample holds a few counts of this clonotype. This chain links TRBV4-2 with TRBJ2-3, with TRBD2 matching 8 bases. The germline V gene encodes CDR1 LGHNA and CDR2 YNFKEQ. The CDR3 totals 19 residues. Trimming took 4 bases from V and 6 from J; bases not matched to a gene: 21. The CDR3 reads CASSLWEAGATLSSDTQYF. CDR3 nucleotide sequence: TGTGCCAGCAGCCTGTGGGAAGCGGGAGCAACCCTATCCTCGGATACGCAGTATTTT.

In its sample, this clonotype was seen a few times. The rearrangement uses TRBV5-1 and TRBJ2-7; tentatively, D is TRBD1 or TRBD2 (5 bases each). Germline loops: CDR1 SGHRS, CDR2 YFSETQ. The V and J ends lost 4 bases and 2 bases respectively, with 13 bases between them. The CDR3 is 14 amino acids. In nucleotides, the CDR3 is TGCGCCAGCAGCAACTTGGGACGGGCCTACGAGCAGTACTTC. Its translation: CASSNLGRAYEQYF.

This clonotype was observed a few times. The chain combines TRBV5-5 with TRBJ2-3; no clear D. The CDR3 consists of 15 residues. Germline V gene lookup returns CDR1 SGHKS and CDR2 YYEKEE (reference sequence). Between the trimmed V and J ends, which lost 0 bases and 4 bases, there was a span of 12 bases. The CDR3 bases are TGTGCCAGCAGCTTGGCCTCACTAAGGGCAGATACGCAGTATTTT. As protein: CASSLASLRADTQYF.

The chain recombines TRBV7-9 with TRBJ2-7, with D hard to call. This CDR3 spans 13 amino acids. The V gene lost 2 bases and the J gene lost 6 bases, with 11 bases spanning the gap. CDR1 is SEHNR and CDR2 is FQNEAQ in the germline V gene (reference sequence). The CDR3 reads CASSLPPGSEQYF. DNA for the CDR3: TGTGCCAGCAGCTTACCCCCGGGCTCCGAGCAGTACTTC.

This chain joins TRBV20-1 and TRBJ2-1; possibly TRBD2 for D (6 bases). V was clipped by 5 bases and J by 8 bases, with 19 bases between them. CDR1 and CDR2 from the germline V gene are DFQATT and SNEGSKA (reference sequence). This CDR3 contains 14 residues. CDR3: CSAGTPTGRDEQFF. As DNA, the CDR3 is TGCAGTGCTGGGACTCCCACTGGAAGGGATGAGCAGTTCTTC.

This clonotype occurred a few times. The chain joins TRBV4-2 to TRBJ1-1, with D uncertain. There are 13 residues in the CDR3. Between the trimmed V and J ends, which lost 0 bases and 10 bases, there was a span of 12 bases. CDR1 is LGHNA, CDR2 YNFKEQ, per germline. CDR3 coding DNA: TGTGCCAGCAGCCAAGAGGGAACAGCCGGAGCTTTCTTT. Its translation: CASSQEGTAGAFF.

This clonotype was detected many times. V gene TRBV7-2 combines with J gene TRBJ2-3; D possibly matches TRBD1 or TRBD2 (5 bases each). Trimming cost V 5 bases and J 8 bases, with 17 bases left between them. Germline V gene data show CDR1 as SGHTA and CDR2 as FQGNSA. This CDR3 has 14 amino acids. In nucleotides, the CDR3 is TGTGCCAGCAGCCCCTCAGGGACCGAGGCTACGCAGTATTTT. Translated: CASSPSGTEATQYF.

This clonotype came up many times. The chain uses TRBV12-3 or TRBV12-4 and TRBJ2-1; possible D gene TRBD1, 6 bases. The CDR3 runs to 15 residues. V was clipped by 6 bases and J by 3 bases, with 15 bases between them. CDR3 sequence reads: CASRPGHLFYNEQFF. DNA for the CDR3: TGTGCCAGCAGACCGGGACACTTATTCTACAATGAGCAGTTCTTC.

This clonotype was found a few times. The V and J genes are TRBV3-1 and TRBJ1-1; weak D call: TRBD1 (6 bases). CDR1 and CDR2 from the germline V gene are LGHDT and YNNKEL (reference sequence). The CDR3 sequence is 13 residues long. The V end lost 1 base, the J end lost 7 bases, and 10 bases lay between the germline ends. This chain's CDR3 is CASSQVPRGEAFF. For the CDR3, the DNA is TGTGCCAGCAGCCAAGTTCCCAGGGGTGAAGCTTTCTTT.

This clonotype has just a few counts. The chain carries TRBV4-2 and TRBJ2-1; D not resolved. Germline assignment: CDR1 LGHNA and CDR2 YNFKEQ. The CDR3 contains 16 residues. The germline V and J ends were trimmed by 1 base and 2 bases, with 12 bases remaining between them. The CDR3 DNA reads TGTGCCAGCAGCCAAGGGACGGGTCATACCTACAATGAGCAGTTCTTC. Amino acid sequence: CASSQGTGHTYNEQFF.

This clonotype was detected ten times or more. The chain links TRBV5-1 to TRBJ2-5; 9 bases are shared with TRBD2. CDR1 SGHRS and CDR2 YFSETQ come from the germline V gene. The CDR3 has 15 residues. Trimming at V came to 2 bases and at J to 3 bases, leaving 5 bases not matched to a gene. The CDR3 here is CASSFATSGKETQYF. For the CDR3, the DNA is TGCGCCAGCAGCTTTGCGACTAGCGGTAAAGAGACCCAGTACTTC.

Many counts were recorded for this clonotype. The rearrangement uses TRBV5-1 and TRBJ2-7; D perhaps matches TRBD2 (6 bases). This CDR3 region has 15 residues. Germline V CDR1 and CDR2: SGHRS, YFSETQ. The ends were cut back, 0 bases at V and 2 bases at J, with 12 bases in the middle. The CDR3 here is CASSLALTGAYEQYF. The CDR3, as DNA: TGCGCCAGCAGCTTGGCCCTGACGGGAGCCTACGAGCAGTACTTC.

There are a few counts of this clonotype. The chain links TRBV29-1 to TRBJ2-1; 7 bases agree with TRBD2. Germline V lookup: CDR1 SQVTM, CDR2 ANQGSEA. The V and J ends lost 1 base and 3 bases, in that order; junction bases with no gene match: 9. This CDR3 spans 16 amino acids. The CDR3 sequence is CSVEGLAGAHYNEQFF. The CDR3 DNA reads TGCAGCGTTGAAGGACTGGCGGGAGCCCACTACAATGAGCAGTTCTTC.

The rearrangement joins TRBV6-2 or TRBV6-3 to TRBJ2-2; 12 bases are a match to TRBD2. CDR1 and CDR2 from the germline V gene are MNHEY and SVGEGT. This CDR3 has 15 amino acids. V shed 7 bases and J 3 bases; nucleotides not matched to a gene: 3. CDR3 amino acids: CASIGLAGYTGELFF. CDR3 bases: TGTGCCAGCATCGGACTAGCGGGGTACACCGGGGAGCTGTTTTTT.

In this sample, this clonotype turned up many times. The CDR3 sequence is CASSLVGLGGYEQYF. For the CDR3, the DNA is TGTGCCAGCAGCTTAGTGGGACTGGGGGGTTACGAGCAGTACTTC. The V call is TRBV11-2, the J call TRBJ2-7; a weak D match, TRBD2 (6 bases). With 1 base removed from V and 4 bases from J, the gap between germline ends came to 14 bases. CDR1 and CDR2 (germline): SGHAT, FQNNGV. The CDR3 sequence is 15 residues long.

The CDR3 reads CASSPAGTGVEQYF. DNA of the CDR3: TGTGCCAGCAGTCCGGCCGGGACAGGGGTCGAGCAGTACTTC. The chain combines TRBV12-3 or TRBV12-4 with TRBJ2-7; 10 positions match TRBD1. Losses at the gene ends were 5 bases for V and 6 bases for J; bases not matched to a gene: 7. The CDR3 consists of 14 residues.

This clonotype occurred many times. The V call is TRBV29-1, the J call TRBJ2-2; D perhaps matches TRBD1 (5 bases). The CDR3 has 11 residues. Germline loops: CDR1 SQVTM, CDR2 ANQGSEA. Trimming removed 7 bases from V and 4 bases from J, with 7 bases in between. CDR3 DNA: TGCAGCGCCAGGGCCACCGGGGAGCTGTTTTTT. Translated: CSARATGELFF.

V is TRBV7-9 and J is TRBJ2-2, with D unresolved. The germline V gene encodes CDR1 SEHNR and CDR2 FQNEAQ (reference sequence). This CDR3 is built from 14 residues. The V end lost 5 bases, the J end lost 5 bases, and 12 bases lay between the germline ends. CDR3 in DNA: TGTGCCAGCAGCCCACCCCTCAGGACCGGGGAGCTGTTTTTT. It yields the protein CASSPPLRTGELFF.

Only a few counts were recorded for this clonotype. V is TRBV5-1 and J is TRBJ2-5; 7 bases are shared with TRBD1. There are 13 residues in the CDR3. The ends lost 4 bases at V and 4 bases at J; junction bases unmatched: 4. Germline V gene lookup returns CDR1 SGHRS and CDR2 YFSETQ. The CDR3 protein is CASSIWTGETQYF. CDR3 DNA: TGCGCCAGCAGCATCTGGACAGGAGAGACCCAGTACTTC.